What follows are 5 T cell receptor beta chains derived from one specimen sequenced in a study of CD8+ T cells in alopecia areata. Extraction and reverse transcription of RNA yielded cDNA as the sequencing template. Assay: immunoSEQ multiplex PCR; the TCRdb copy retains only in-frame clones and omits some. The data show 80,000 to 100,000 clones, about 45% seen once. Sequencing input: CD4+ T cells sorted from blood. The receptors come from a human donor with alopecia areata.

The chain has TRBV28 and TRBJ2-7; 9 nucleotides line up with TRBD1. CDR1 is MDHEN, CDR2 SYDVKM, per germline. The V segment lost 8 bases and the J segment 7 bases; nucleotides outside the gene matches: 12. CDR3 length: 14 residues. The chain's CDR3 is CASGRQGVGYEQYF. The CDR3 DNA is TGTGCCAGCGGTAGACAGGGGGTAGGGTATGAGCAGTACTTC.

This clone was counted only a few times. The chain links TRBV14 to TRBJ2-2; 12 bases align to TRBD2. CDR3 length equals 17 residues. CDR1 is SGHDN, CDR2 FVKESK, per germline. Trimming removed 2 bases from V and 4 bases from J; junction bases left unmatched: 5. The DNA for the CDR3 is TGTGCCAGCAGCCAAAGACTAGCGGGAGCCGGCACCGGGGAGCTGTTTTTT. It yields the protein CASSQRLAGAGTGELFF.

DNA of the CDR3: TGTGCCAGCAGCTTAGTCGCAGGGCCGAACACTGAAGCTTTCTTT. This encodes CASSLVAGPNTEAFF. J is TRBJ1-1 and V is TRBV7-2; perhaps TRBD1 as D (5 bases). Germline CDR1 reads SGHTA; CDR2 reads FQGNSA. V was cut by 1 base and J by 1 base, with 10 bases left in between. CDR3 size: 15 residues.

This clone was seen only a few times. The chain combines TRBV30 with TRBJ2-1; 7 bases align to TRBD2. CDR3 size: 15 residues. Germline lookup yields CDR1 GTSNPN and CDR2 SVGIG (reference sequence). With 5 bases clipped from V and 5 bases from J, the junction kept 12 bases outside the gene matches. The CDR3 coding sequence is TGTGCCTGGTTCACCCCGGGACTACGCCACAATGAGCAGTTCTTC. It is translated as CAWFTPGLRHNEQFF.

The rearrangement links TRBV6-6 to TRBJ1-1; TRBD1 might be the D (6 bases). Between the trimmed V and J ends, which lost 4 bases and 5 bases, there was a span of 11 bases. Looked up from germline, CDR1 is MNHNY and CDR2 is SVGAGI (reference sequence). The CDR3 consists of 13 residues. The CDR3 DNA reads as TGTGCCAGCAGTTTACAGGGACAAACTGAAGCTTTCTTT. Translating it yields CASSLQGQTEAFF.